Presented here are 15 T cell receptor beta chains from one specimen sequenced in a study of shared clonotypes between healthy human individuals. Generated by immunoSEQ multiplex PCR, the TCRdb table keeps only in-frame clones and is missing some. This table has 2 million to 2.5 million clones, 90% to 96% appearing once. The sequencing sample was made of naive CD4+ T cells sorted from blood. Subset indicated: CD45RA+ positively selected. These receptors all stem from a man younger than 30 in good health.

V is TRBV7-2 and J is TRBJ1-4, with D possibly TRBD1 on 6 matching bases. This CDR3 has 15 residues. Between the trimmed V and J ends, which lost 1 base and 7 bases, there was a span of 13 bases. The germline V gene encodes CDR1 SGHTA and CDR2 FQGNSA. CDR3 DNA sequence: TGTGCCAGCAGCTTAGTTGGGGGCGCGGGTGAAAAACTGTTTTTT. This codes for CASSLVGGAGEKLFF.

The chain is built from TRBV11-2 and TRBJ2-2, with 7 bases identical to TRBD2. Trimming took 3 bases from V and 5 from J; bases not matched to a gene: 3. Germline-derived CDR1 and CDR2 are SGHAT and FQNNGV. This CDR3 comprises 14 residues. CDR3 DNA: TGTGCCAGCAGCTTCCAGGGAGGGACCGGGGAGCTGTTTTTT. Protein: CASSFQGGTGELFF.

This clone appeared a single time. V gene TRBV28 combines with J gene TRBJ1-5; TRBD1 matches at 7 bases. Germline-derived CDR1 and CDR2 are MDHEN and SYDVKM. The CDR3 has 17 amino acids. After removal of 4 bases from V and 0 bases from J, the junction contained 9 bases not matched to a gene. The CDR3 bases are TGTGCCAGCAGTTCCTTTACAGGGGACTATAGCAATCAGCCCCAGCATTTT. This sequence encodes CASSSFTGDYSNQPQHF.

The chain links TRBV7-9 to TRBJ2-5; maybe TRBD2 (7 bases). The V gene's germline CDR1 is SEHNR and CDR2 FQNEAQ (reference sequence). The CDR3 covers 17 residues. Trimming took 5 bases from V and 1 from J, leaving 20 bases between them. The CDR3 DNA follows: TGTGCCAGCAGCCAACTGGGGGCGGGAGCCCTCCAAGAGACCCAGTACTTC. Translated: CASSQLGAGALQETQYF.

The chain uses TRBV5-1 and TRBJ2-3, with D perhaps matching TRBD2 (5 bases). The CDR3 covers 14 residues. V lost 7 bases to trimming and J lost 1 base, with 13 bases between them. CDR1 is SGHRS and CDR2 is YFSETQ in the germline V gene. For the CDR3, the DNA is TGCGCCAGCGGGTCAACCGGGGGCACAGATACGCAGTATTTT. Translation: CASGSTGGTDTQYF.

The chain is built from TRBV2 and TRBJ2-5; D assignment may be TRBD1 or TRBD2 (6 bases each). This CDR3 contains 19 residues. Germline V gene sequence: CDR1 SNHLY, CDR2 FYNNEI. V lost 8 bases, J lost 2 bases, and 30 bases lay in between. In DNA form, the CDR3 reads TGTGCCAGCCAACGGGGGCTCGGGGTCAGTGGGAACCAACAAGAGACCCAGTACTTC. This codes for CASQRGLGVSGNQQETQYF.

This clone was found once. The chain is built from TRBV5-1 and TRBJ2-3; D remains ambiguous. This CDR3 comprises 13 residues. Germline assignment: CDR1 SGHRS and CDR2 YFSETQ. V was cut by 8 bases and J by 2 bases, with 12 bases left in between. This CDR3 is CASFEGNTDTQYF. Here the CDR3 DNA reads TGCGCCAGTTTCGAAGGGAACACAGATACGCAGTATTTT.

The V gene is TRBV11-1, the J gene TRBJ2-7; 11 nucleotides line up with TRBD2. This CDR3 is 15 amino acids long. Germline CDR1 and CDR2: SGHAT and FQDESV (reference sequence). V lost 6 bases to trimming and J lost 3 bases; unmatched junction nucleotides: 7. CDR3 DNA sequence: TGTGCCAGCAGTTTGGGACTAGCGGCCAACTACGAGCAGTACTTC. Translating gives CASSLGLAANYEQYF.

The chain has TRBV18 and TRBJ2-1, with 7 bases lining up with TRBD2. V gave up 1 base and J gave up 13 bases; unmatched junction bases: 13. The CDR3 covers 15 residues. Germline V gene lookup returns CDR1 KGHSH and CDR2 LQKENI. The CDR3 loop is CASSPLSAGVGGQFF. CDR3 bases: TGTGCCAGCTCACCACTTTCCGCGGGAGTCGGCGGTCAGTTCTTC.

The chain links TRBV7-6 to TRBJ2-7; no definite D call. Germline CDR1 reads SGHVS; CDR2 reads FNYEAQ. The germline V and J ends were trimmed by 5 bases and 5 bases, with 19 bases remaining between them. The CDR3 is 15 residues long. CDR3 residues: CASSPLMGLRNEQYF. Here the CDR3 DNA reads TGTGCCAGCAGCCCCTTAATGGGTTTAAGGAACGAGCAGTACTTC.

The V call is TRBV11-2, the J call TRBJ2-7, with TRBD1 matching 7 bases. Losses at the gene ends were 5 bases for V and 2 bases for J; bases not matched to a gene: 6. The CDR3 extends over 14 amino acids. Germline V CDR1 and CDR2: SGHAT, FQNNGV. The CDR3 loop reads CASSPDRVAYEQYF. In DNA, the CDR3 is TGTGCCAGCAGCCCCGACAGGGTGGCCTACGAGCAGTACTTC.

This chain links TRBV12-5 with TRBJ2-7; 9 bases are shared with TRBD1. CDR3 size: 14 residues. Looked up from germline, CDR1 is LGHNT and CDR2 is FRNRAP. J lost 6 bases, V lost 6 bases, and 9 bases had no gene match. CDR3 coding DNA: TGTGCTAGTGGCCCGGGACAGGGAAAGGGCGAGCAGTACTTC. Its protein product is CASGPGQGKGEQYF.

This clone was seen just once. In DNA form, the CDR3 reads TGTGCCAGCAATAAGGGGGTTCTGACTGAAGCTTTCTTT. Its translation: CASNKGVLTEAFF. This chain uses TRBV28 with TRBJ1-1, with D possibly TRBD1 on 6 matching bases. The CDR3 has 13 residues. Germline V lookup: CDR1 MDHEN, CDR2 SYDVKM. Deletions cut 7 bases from V and 5 bases from J, with 14 bases between.

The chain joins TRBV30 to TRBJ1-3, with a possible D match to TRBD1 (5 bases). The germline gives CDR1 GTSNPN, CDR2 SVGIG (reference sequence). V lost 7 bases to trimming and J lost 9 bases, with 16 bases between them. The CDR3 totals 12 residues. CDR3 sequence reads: CASLVRRGTIYF. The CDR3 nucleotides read TGTGCCTCCCTTGTAAGAAGGGGCACCATATATTTT. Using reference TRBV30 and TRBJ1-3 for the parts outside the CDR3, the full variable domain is SQTIHQWPATLVQPVGSPLSLECTVEGTSNPNLYWYRQAAGRGLQLLFYSVGIGQISSEVPQNLSASRPQDRQFILSSKKLLLSDSGFYLCASLVRRGTIYFGEGSWLTVV.

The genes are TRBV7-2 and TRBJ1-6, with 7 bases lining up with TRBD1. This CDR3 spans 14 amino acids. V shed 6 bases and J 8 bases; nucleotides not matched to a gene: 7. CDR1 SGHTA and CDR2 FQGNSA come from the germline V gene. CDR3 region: CASSWDRSDSPLHF. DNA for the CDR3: TGTGCCAGCAGTTGGGACAGAAGTGATTCACCCCTCCACTTT.